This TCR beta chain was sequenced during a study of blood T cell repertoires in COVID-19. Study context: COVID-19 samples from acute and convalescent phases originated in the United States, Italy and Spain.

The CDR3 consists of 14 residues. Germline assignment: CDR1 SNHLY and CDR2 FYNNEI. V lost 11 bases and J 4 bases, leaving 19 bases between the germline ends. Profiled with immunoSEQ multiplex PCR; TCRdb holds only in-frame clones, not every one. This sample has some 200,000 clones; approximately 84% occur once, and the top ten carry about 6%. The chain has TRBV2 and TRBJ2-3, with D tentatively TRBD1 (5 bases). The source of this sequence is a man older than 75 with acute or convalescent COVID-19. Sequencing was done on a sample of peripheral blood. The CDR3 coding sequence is TGTGCCGGCAAGGTCAGGACATTGCCAGATACGCAGTATTTT. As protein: CAGKVRTLPDTQYF.